These 27 T cell receptor beta chains came from one sample sequenced in a study of blood T cell repertoires in COVID-19. TCRdb's table, derived via immunoSEQ multiplex PCR, lists solely in-frame clones and lacks some. Seen here are under 300,000 clones, approximately 82% observed once, and the top ten hold 4.9%. Material for sequencing was peripheral blood. These TCRs come from a woman at least 80 years old with active or convalescent COVID-19.

This chain uses TRBV3-1 (or the pseudogene TRBV3-2) with TRBJ2-1; D call uncertain. Per the germline V gene, CDR1 is LGHDT and CDR2 is YNNKEL (reference sequence). With 5 bases removed from V and 0 bases from J, the gap between germline ends came to 8 bases. The CDR3 has 14 amino acids. The CDR3 coding sequence is TGTGCCAGCAGCTACTATCACTCCTACAATGAGCAGTTCTTC. Translation: CASSYYHSYNEQFF.

Note on this clone: With a much larger clone just one base away, this may be a read error. Different DNA sequences within this sample yield the same CDR3. This sequence joins TRBV24-1 and TRBJ1-2, with D unresolved. V shed 4 bases and J shed 1 base, with 3 bases lying between them. Germline-derived CDR1 and CDR2 are KGHDR and SFDVKD. The CDR3 length is 12 residues. CDR3 loop: CATSDSNYGYTF. CDR3 in DNA: TGTGCCACCAGTGACAGTAACTATGGCTACACCTTC.

The chain links TRBV18 to TRBJ2-5, with 7 bases aligning to TRBD2. Germline lookup yields CDR1 KGHSH and CDR2 LQKENI. This CDR3 region has 15 residues. V was pared by 5 bases and J by 2 bases, with 8 bases of the junction left unmatched. As DNA, the CDR3 is TGTGCCAGCTCAGAACAGTGGGGGGGACAAGAGACCCAGTACTTC. Translation: CASSEQWGGQETQYF.

This CDR3 is CASRQPGQGSYEQYF. The CDR3 coding sequence is TGTGCCAGCAGACAACCGGGACAGGGCTCCTACGAGCAGTACTTC. V usage is TRBV28 and J usage is TRBJ2-7; 9 nucleotides align to TRBD1. Germline V CDR1 and CDR2: MDHEN, SYDVKM. After removal of 6 bases from V and 0 bases from J, the junction contained 6 bases not matched to a gene. This CDR3 contains 15 residues.

The gene calls are TRBV2 and TRBJ1-2; D uncertain. The V end was cut by 2 bases, the J end by 5 bases, with 9 bases between. The V gene's germline CDR1 is SNHLY and CDR2 FYNNEI. The length of the CDR3 is 13 residues. The CDR3 DNA sequence: TGTGCCAGCAGTGAATCTACTGTTTATGGCTACACCTTC. Residues: CASSESTVYGYTF.

The CDR3 nucleotides read TGTGCCAGTAGTATAGATCTGGGGGGGCGCGGGGCCAAAAACATTCAGTACTTC. Its translation is CASSIDLGGRGAKNIQYF. The chain carries TRBV19 and TRBJ2-4, with D perhaps matching TRBD2 (7 bases). Germline CDR1 LNHDA, CDR2 SQIVND (reference sequence). The V gene lost 0 bases and the J gene lost 1 base, with 16 bases spanning the gap. The CDR3 has 18 amino acids.

The chain has TRBV28 and TRBJ1-4; TRBD1 is a possible D gene (6 bases). V dropped 8 bases and J dropped 6 bases, with 13 bases sitting between them. Looked up from germline, CDR1 is MDHEN and CDR2 is SYDVKM. This CDR3 contains 13 residues. CDR3 protein: CASRGGGYEKLFF. In DNA form, the CDR3 reads TGTGCCAGCCGCGGGGGGGGCTATGAAAAACTGTTTTTT.

The chain joins TRBV10-2 to TRBJ2-1, with no clear D. This CDR3 has 11 amino acids. Trimming removed 8 bases at V and 4 bases at J, with 6 bases between. Germline values: CDR1 WSHSY, CDR2 SAAADI. The CDR3 DNA reads TGCGCCAGCTCCGGGTACAATGAGCAGTTCTTC. Protein: CASSGYNEQFF.

The rearrangement uses TRBV2 and TRBJ2-2; 7 positions match TRBD1. Trimming at V came to 2 bases and at J to 7 bases, leaving 7 bases not matched to a gene. Germline V gene lookup returns CDR1 SNHLY and CDR2 FYNNEI. The CDR3 has 15 amino acids. The CDR3 sequence: CASSETGQRVGELFF. The CDR3 region has the DNA TGTGCCAGCAGTGAAACGGGACAGCGTGTCGGGGAGCTGTTTTTT.

The chain links TRBV7-2 to TRBJ1-2; D is perhaps TRBD1 (6 bases). V lost 5 bases and J lost 5, with 18 bases in between. Germline lookup yields CDR1 SGHTA and CDR2 FQGNSA. The CDR3 sequence is 15 residues long. In DNA form, the CDR3 reads TGTGCCAGCAGCCCCCGAGTGACAGGCGCTTATGGCTACACCTTC. Amino acid sequence: CASSPRVTGAYGYTF.

This chain links TRBV6-1 with TRBJ1-2; D possibly corresponds to TRBD1 (5 bases). V dropped 1 base and J dropped 7 bases, with 13 bases sitting between them. Germline V gene sequence: CDR1 MNHNS, CDR2 SASEGT. The CDR3 runs 14 residues. CDR3 sequence: CASSEVWRGSGYTF. CDR3 DNA sequence: TGTGCCAGCAGTGAAGTATGGAGGGGAAGTGGCTACACCTTC.

The chain employs TRBV5-1 and TRBJ2-2, with TRBD1 as a possible D gene (5 bases). The CDR3 contains 17 residues. Germline assignment: CDR1 SGHRS and CDR2 YFSETQ. Trimming pared 4 bases from V and 0 bases from J, leaving 16 bases between. CDR3 protein: CASSLIEGRANTGELFF. For the CDR3, the DNA is TGCGCCAGCAGCCTCATAGAAGGCAGGGCGAACACCGGGGAGCTGTTTTTT.

The V and J genes are TRBV18 and TRBJ2-3, with D perhaps matching TRBD1 (6 bases). The V end was cut by 0 bases, the J end by 0 bases, with 13 bases between. The CDR3 is made up of 17 amino acids. The V gene's germline CDR1 is KGHSH and CDR2 LQKENI. CDR3 coding DNA: TGTGCCAGCTCACCACCCACAGGGCTATCTAGCACAGATACGCAGTATTTT. Translation gives CASSPPTGLSSTDTQYF.

The chain uses TRBV5-1 and TRBJ1-2, with 8 bases lining up with TRBD1. Germline CDR1 is SGHRS and CDR2 is YFSETQ. There are 14 residues in the CDR3. V was clipped by 4 bases and J by 4 bases; unmatched bases: 6. The CDR3 loop reads CASSPDRVGYGYTF. The CDR3 DNA sequence: TGCGCCAGCAGCCCGGACAGGGTTGGCTATGGCTACACCTTC. The full variable domain, its missing parts supplied by reference TRBV5-1 and TRBJ1-2, is KAGVTQTPRYLIKTRGQQVTLSCSPISGHRSVSWYQQTPGQGLQFLFEYFSETQRNKGNFPGRFSGRQFSNSRSEMNVSTLELGDSALYLCASSPDRVGYGYTFGSGTRLTVV.

The chain recombines TRBV2 with TRBJ2-2; 7 bases align to TRBD2. This CDR3 has 16 amino acids. Germline V lookup: CDR1 SNHLY, CDR2 FYNNEI. V was clipped by 6 bases and J by 0 bases; unmatched bases: 7. The CDR3 nucleotides read TGTGCCAGCAGCCAACTAGCGCAGACGAACACCGGGGAGCTGTTTTTT. Translation gives CASSQLAQTNTGELFF.

The V call is TRBV7-9, the J call TRBJ2-3; no reliable D call. The CDR3 has 14 amino acids. V dropped 5 bases and J dropped 6 bases, with 15 bases sitting between them. Germline V gene sequence: CDR1 SEHNR, CDR2 FQNEAQ (reference sequence). Here the CDR3 reads CASSPHTHQDTQYF. CDR3 DNA: TGTGCCAGCAGCCCACATACCCACCAGGATACGCAGTATTTT.

The chain combines TRBV21-1 with TRBJ2-7; the D segment call TRBD1 is taken from the table without a DNA check. TRBV21-1 is flagged as a pseudogene. The CDR3 has 14 amino acids. CDR3 residues: CARKTGKSSYEQYF. The CDR3 DNA reads TGTGCCAGAAAGACAGGTAAGAGCTCCTACGAGCAGTACTTC.

The chain is built from TRBV5-1 and TRBJ2-2; TRBD1 might be the D (6 bases). CDR1 is SGHRS and CDR2 is YFSETQ in the germline V gene. The V and J ends lost 4 bases and 7 bases respectively, with 14 bases between them. The CDR3 spans 14 residues. Here the CDR3 reads CASSLWVDSGELFF. For the CDR3, the DNA is TGCGCCAGCAGCCTGTGGGTGGACAGCGGGGAGCTGTTTTTT.

This chain joins TRBV5-1 and TRBJ2-1; 9 positions match TRBD1. The germline CDR1 and CDR2 sequences are SGHRS and YFSETQ. The CDR3 length is 15 residues. The V gene end was trimmed by 7 bases and the J gene end by 7 bases; junction bases not matched to a gene: 12. CDR3 coding DNA: TGCGCCAGCGCAACAATAAGGACAGGGGAGAATGAGCAGTTCTTC. Protein sequence: CASATIRTGENEQFF.

This clone was counted a single time. The chain uses TRBV6-2 or TRBV6-3 and TRBJ2-4; 8 bases match TRBD2. The germline CDR1 and CDR2 sequences are MNHEY and SVGEGT. Losses at the gene ends were 6 bases for V and 9 bases for J; bases not matched to a gene: 13. The CDR3 runs to 15 residues. In nucleotides, the CDR3 is TGTGCCAGCAGCGCACGGGGGGGTCAGGGGACCATTCAGTACTTC. It codes for CASSARGGQGTIQYF.

V is TRBV10-2 and J is TRBJ2-1, with 7 bases fitting TRBD1. The trim removed 3 bases at V and 8 bases at J, leaving 4 bases unmatched. Germline V gene lookup returns CDR1 WSHSY and CDR2 SAAADI. This CDR3 has 13 residues. This chain's CDR3 is CASSEQGSYEQFF. In DNA, the CDR3 is TGCGCCAGCAGTGAACAGGGGTCCTATGAGCAGTTCTTC.

The chain carries TRBV4-1 and TRBJ2-3, with TRBD2 matching over 8 bases. Germline V lookup: CDR1 MGHRA, CDR2 YSYEKL. Trimming took 2 bases from V and 0 from J; bases not matched to a gene: 10. The CDR3 runs 18 residues. The DNA for the CDR3 is TGCGCCAGCAGCCAAAACCCCGGGAGGGGAACCAGCACAGATACGCAGTATTTT. Translating it yields CASSQNPGRGTSTDTQYF.

This clone was counted a single time. V usage is TRBV11-2 and J usage is TRBJ2-3; 9 positions agree with TRBD1. Trimming took 5 bases from V and 1 from J; bases not matched to a gene: 4. The CDR3 loop spans 15 amino acids. Germline V CDR1 and CDR2: SGHAT, FQNNGV. The DNA of the CDR3 is TGTGCCAGCAGCCCCCGGACAGGGGGCACAGATACGCAGTATTTT. Amino acids: CASSPRTGGTDTQYF.

This clone is a singleton in its sample. The chain joins TRBV6-1 to TRBJ1-5, with 9 bases aligning to TRBD1. The V segment lost 4 bases and the J segment 1 base; nucleotides outside the gene matches: 5. Germline lookup yields CDR1 MNHNS and CDR2 SASEGT. There are 16 residues in the CDR3. CDR3 in amino acids: CASSAGGQGSNQPQHF. For the CDR3, the DNA is TGTGCCAGCAGTGCAGGGGGACAGGGAAGCAATCAGCCCCAGCATTTT.

This clone came up once. V is TRBV7-9 and J is TRBJ2-5, with a tentative D call TRBD2 (6 bases). From germline, CDR1 is SEHNR and CDR2 FQNEAQ (reference sequence). The CDR3 loop spans 14 amino acids. The germline V and J ends were trimmed by 1 base and 4 bases, with 10 bases remaining between them. CDR3 nucleotide sequence: TGTGCCAGCAGCTTAGATAGCGGTGGAGAGACCCAGTACTTC. Its protein is CASSLDSGGETQYF.

The V call is TRBV28, the J call TRBJ2-7; tentatively, D is TRBD2 (7 bases). Germline V gene data show CDR1 as MDHEN and CDR2 as SYDVKM. This CDR3 is built from 14 residues. V gave up 2 bases and J gave up 3 bases, with 11 bases separating them. CDR3 bases: TGTGCCAGCAGTTTAGCGGGGGCGATCTACGAGCAGTACTTC. Its translation is CASSLAGAIYEQYF.

J is TRBJ2-7 and V is TRBV10-3, with D possibly TRBD1 on 6 matching bases. The CDR3 length is 14 residues. The V end lost 10 bases, the J end lost 0 bases, and 16 bases lay between the germline ends. Germline V gene lookup returns CDR1 ENHRY and CDR2 SYGVKD. CDR3: CATVDRRSSYEQYF. CDR3 in DNA: TGTGCCACCGTCGACAGGCGGAGCTCCTACGAGCAGTACTTC.